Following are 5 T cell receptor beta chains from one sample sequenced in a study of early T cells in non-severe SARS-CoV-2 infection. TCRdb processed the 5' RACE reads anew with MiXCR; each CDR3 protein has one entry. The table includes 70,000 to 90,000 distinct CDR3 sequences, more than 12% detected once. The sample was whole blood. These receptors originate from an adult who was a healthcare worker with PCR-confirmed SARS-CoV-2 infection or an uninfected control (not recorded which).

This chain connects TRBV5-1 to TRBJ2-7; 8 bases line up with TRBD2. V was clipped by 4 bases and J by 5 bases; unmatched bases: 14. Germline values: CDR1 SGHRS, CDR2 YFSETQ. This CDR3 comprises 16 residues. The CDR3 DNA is TGCGCCAGCAGCCCGCCTCTAGCGGGTATCTCTAACGAGCAGTACTTC. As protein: CASSPPLAGISNEQYF.

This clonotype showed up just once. The CDR3 DNA follows: TGCAGCGCGGGTAGTCCTCAAGAGACCCAGTACTTC. Its translation is CSAGSPQETQYF. The chain employs TRBV29-1 and TRBJ2-5, with D hard to call. The CDR3 is made up of 12 amino acids. Germline lookup yields CDR1 SQVTM and CDR2 ANQGSEA. Trimming stripped 7 bases from V and 2 bases from J, with 11 bases between.

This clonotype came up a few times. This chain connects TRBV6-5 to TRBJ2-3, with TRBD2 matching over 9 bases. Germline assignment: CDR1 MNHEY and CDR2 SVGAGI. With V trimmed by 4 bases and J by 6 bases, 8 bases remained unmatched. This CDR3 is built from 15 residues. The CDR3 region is CASSSPGLAIDTQYF. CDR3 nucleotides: TGTGCCAGCAGTTCCCCGGGACTAGCAATTGATACGCAGTATTTT.

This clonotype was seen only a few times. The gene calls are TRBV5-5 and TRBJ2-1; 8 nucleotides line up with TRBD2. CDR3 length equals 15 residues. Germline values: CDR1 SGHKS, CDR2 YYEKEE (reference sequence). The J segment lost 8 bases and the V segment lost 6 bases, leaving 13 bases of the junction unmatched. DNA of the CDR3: TGTGCCAGCAAAGCGGGAGCCGACCTTCGTCATGAGCAGTTCTTC. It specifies CASKAGADLRHEQFF. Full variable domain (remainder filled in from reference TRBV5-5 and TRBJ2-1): DAGVTQSPTHLIKTRGQQVTLRCSPISGHKSVSWYQQVLGQGPQFIFQYYEKEERGRGNFPDRFSARQFPNYSSELNVNALLLGDSALYLCASKAGADLRHEQFFGPGTRLTVL.

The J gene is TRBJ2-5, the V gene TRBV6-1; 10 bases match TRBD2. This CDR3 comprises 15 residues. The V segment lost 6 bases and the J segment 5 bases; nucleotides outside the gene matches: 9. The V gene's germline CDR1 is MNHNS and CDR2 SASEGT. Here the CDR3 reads CASRFSGRNGETQYF. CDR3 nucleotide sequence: TGTGCCAGCAGATTTAGCGGGAGGAACGGGGAGACCCAGTACTTC.